These 12 T cell receptor beta chains came from one sample sequenced in a study of OX40 agonist ivuxolimab in advanced cancers. Some clones are missing from TCRdb's copy, which holds only in-frame ones; the method was immunoSEQ multiplex PCR. The data contain around 100,000 clones, about 91% of them singletons. Sample: CD4+ or CD8+ T cells sorted from blood, taken in a trial of the OX40 agonist ivuxolimab. These receptors were obtained from an adult with an advanced solid tumor such as melanoma, head and neck, liver or kidney cancer.

V gene TRBV19 combines with J gene TRBJ2-3, with TRBD1 matching 10 bases. J lost 2 bases, V lost 4 bases, and 6 bases had no gene match. Germline CDR1 reads LNHDA; CDR2 reads SQIVND (reference sequence). CDR3 size: 16 residues. The CDR3 sequence: CASSRGTGADTDTQYF. CDR3 nucleotide sequence: TGTGCCAGTAGTAGGGGGACAGGGGCTGACACAGATACGCAGTATTTT.

The rearrangement links TRBV7-9 to TRBJ2-1, with 7 bases matching TRBD1. J lost 6 bases, V lost 1 base, and 0 bases had no gene match. The CDR3 has 13 amino acids. Germline lookup yields CDR1 SEHNR and CDR2 FQNEAQ (reference sequence). As DNA, the CDR3 is TGTGCCAGCAGCTTAGGGACAGGCAATGAGCAGTTCTTC. This codes for CASSLGTGNEQFF.

The chain recombines TRBV5-4 with TRBJ2-6, with D possibly being TRBD1 (5 bases). CDR1 and CDR2 from the germline V gene are SGHNT and YYREEE (reference sequence). This CDR3 contains 15 residues. V lost 3 bases, J lost 0 bases, and 7 bases lay in between. DNA for the CDR3: TGTGCCAGCAGCTCTCAGGGCTCTGGGGCCAACGTCCTGACTTTC. Protein product: CASSSQGSGANVLTF.

V usage is TRBV5-6 and J usage is TRBJ1-2; TRBD1 might be the D (5 bases). The V end was cut by 0 bases, the J end by 7 bases, with 16 bases between. The CDR3 runs 15 residues. The germline V gene has CDR1 SGHDT and CDR2 YYEEEE. CDR3 residues: CASSLAGGRVVGYTF. CDR3 nucleotide sequence: TGTGCCAGCAGCTTGGCCGGGGGAAGGGTTGTTGGCTACACCTTC.

This chain uses TRBV2 with TRBJ1-4; no clear D. The ends were cut back, 4 bases at V and 8 bases at J, with 5 bases in the middle. This CDR3 comprises 11 residues. Germline CDR1 is SNHLY and CDR2 is FYNNEI. As DNA, the CDR3 is TGTGCCAGCAGTGTTTGGGAAAAACTGTTTTTT. Protein sequence: CASSVWEKLFF.

The chain carries TRBV7-9 and TRBJ2-3, with a tentative D call TRBD1 (5 bases). V dropped 5 bases and J dropped 0 bases, with 9 bases sitting between them. This CDR3 spans 14 amino acids. CDR1 and CDR2 (germline): SEHNR, FQNEAQ (reference sequence). DNA of the CDR3: TGTGCCAGCAGCCCAGGGTGGAGCACAGATACGCAGTATTTT. Its protein product is CASSPGWSTDTQYF.

The J gene is TRBJ1-4, the V gene TRBV19; D remains ambiguous. The V end was cut by 6 bases, the J end by 8 bases, with 16 bases between. This CDR3 comprises 14 residues. Germline CDR1 and CDR2: LNHDA and SQIVND (reference sequence). The CDR3 protein is CASRVNAMGEKLFF. The CDR3, as DNA: TGTGCCAGTAGAGTTAACGCCATGGGGGAAAAACTGTTTTTT.

A word on this clone: Mismatch with germline at one junction end may stem from a read error. The chain is built from TRBV5-6 and TRBJ2-3; D is tentatively TRBD1 or TRBD2 (5 bases each). CDR1 is SGHDT, CDR2 YYEEEE, per germline. The length of the CDR3 is 14 residues. The CDR3 region is CASSLGLGADTQYF. CDR3 in DNA: TGTGCCAGCAGTTTGGGCCTGGGGGCAGATACGCAGTATTTT.

The chain carries TRBV5-4 and TRBJ1-3; a weak D match, TRBD1 (6 bases). Per the germline V gene, CDR1 is SGHNT and CDR2 is YYREEE (reference sequence). CDR3 length: 13 amino acids. Deletions cut 2 bases from V and 4 bases from J, with 7 bases between. The CDR3 region has the DNA TGTGCCAGCAGCTTAGGACAGGGAAACACCATATATTTT. Translation: CASSLGQGNTIYF.

The chain couples TRBV5-1 to TRBJ2-5, with 7 bases fitting TRBD1. The germline V gene encodes CDR1 SGHRS and CDR2 YFSETQ. Germline trimming cut 0 bases from V and 7 bases from J; bases unmatched to any gene: 6. The CDR3 is 14 amino acids. The CDR3 DNA reads as TGCGCCAGCAGCTTGGGACAGGGAATGGGGACCCAGTACTTC. This translates into CASSLGQGMGTQYF.

The chain joins TRBV6-1 to TRBJ1-1; D may be TRBD1 (6 bases). V lost 4 bases, J lost 4 bases, and 16 bases lay in between. Germline V lookup: CDR1 MNHNS, CDR2 SASEGT. The CDR3 consists of 15 residues. CDR3 sequence: CASSAYRVQVTEAFF. Here the CDR3 DNA reads TGTGCCAGCAGTGCATACAGGGTCCAGGTCACTGAAGCTTTCTTT.

This clone was observed a single time. The chain employs TRBV10-3 and TRBJ2-1; 11 bases are a match to TRBD2. Losses at the gene ends were 3 bases for V and 5 bases for J; bases not matched to a gene: 3. This CDR3 comprises 15 residues. Germline V lookup: CDR1 ENHRY, CDR2 SYGVKD. The CDR3: CAISDQGLADNEQFF. The CDR3 nucleotides read TGTGCCATCAGTGACCAGGGACTAGCGGACAATGAGCAGTTCTTC.